Listed below are T cell receptor beta chains from one sample, sequenced in a study of long-term antiretroviral therapy in people with HIV. The protocol was immunoSEQ multiplex PCR, while the TCRdb copy is restricted to in-frame clones and leaves out a portion. The sample holds around 21,000 clones, around 86% seen once. The source was unsorted PBMCs, collected 0.2 years before starting antiretroviral therapy. The receptor set was obtained from a man younger than 35 with HIV. Both conserved end residues are part of each CDR3. The D gene is left open where the match is weak. For some rows the clone size is stated as once, few or many, or as a class when expanded; others skip it.

abundance,j_gene,d_gene,v_gene,CDR3nt,CDR3aa
NA,TRBJ2-1,NA,TRBV27,TGTGCCAGCAGTTTTGGTGTTAGCTCCTACAATGAGCAGTTCTTC,CASSFGVSSYNEQFF
NA,TRBJ2-1,NA,TRBV4-3,TGCGCCAGCAGCCAATTCAATGAGCAGTTCTTC,CASSQFNEQFF
NA,TRBJ2-3,TRBD1,TRBV27,TGTGCCAGCAGTGGCACAGGGACAGGGGGCGTACTGGGTCCAGATACGCAGTATTTT,CASSGTGTGGVLGPDTQYF
NA,TRBJ2-1,NA,TRBV9,TGTGCCAGCAGCTTGGGGGGGGCCTCCTACAATGAGCAGTTCTTC,CASSLGGASYNEQFF
NA,TRBJ1-4,NA,TRBV7-2,TGTGCCAGCAGCTTCGGGGCCCTTAGAGGGAATGAAAAACTGTTTTTT,CASSFGALRGNEKLFF
NA,TRBJ1-1,NA,TRBV5-6,TGTGCCAGCAGCGGAACAGTGAACACTGAAGCTTTCTTT,CASSGTVNTEAFF
medium-sized,TRBJ1-1,NA,TRBV9,TGTGCCAGCACTTACGGGGGAAGCGACACTGAAGCTTTCTTT,CASTYGGSDTEAFF
NA,TRBJ2-4,NA,TRBV6-5,TGTGCCAGCAGTTGGAGTCCAGCCAAAAACATTCAGTACTTC,CASSWSPAKNIQYF
NA,TRBJ2-3,NA,TRBV5-1,TGCGCCAGCAATATCGGGGCGGAACGGGATACGCAGTATTTT,CASNIGAERDTQYF
NA,TRBJ2-2,NA,TRBV7-9,TGTGCCAGCAGCCTCCTCGCCGGGGAGCTGTTTTTT,CASSLLAGELFF
NA,TRBJ2-7,NA,TRBV5-4,TGTGCCAGCAGCCCCGGCGGATCCTACGAGCAGTACTTC,CASSPGGSYEQYF
NA,TRBJ2-7,TRBD2,TRBV27,TGTGCCAGCAGTGCCCAACTAGCGGGAAAGGACGAGCAGTACTTC,CASSAQLAGKDEQYF
NA,TRBJ2-7,NA,TRBV5-6,TGTGCCAGCAGCTTAACGGGATCCTACGAGCAGTACTTC,CASSLTGSYEQYF
once,TRBJ1-5,NA,TRBV23-1,TGCGCCGGAAAGAATAGCAATCAGCCCCAGCATTTT,CAGKNSNQPQHF
NA,TRBJ2-1,NA,TRBV5-1,TGCGCCAGCAGCCCCCGGCAGAGTGAGCAGTTCTTC,CASSPRQSEQFF
NA,TRBJ1-1,NA,TRBV4-3,TGCGCCAGCAGCCAAACCCTGGGGAGGGGCGTGAACACTGAAGCTTTCTTT,CASSQTLGRGVNTEAFF
once,TRBJ2-5,NA,TRBV19,TGTGCCAGTAGTCTTCGGGCCCTTACCGAAGAGACCCAGTACTTC,CASSLRALTEETQYF
NA,TRBJ2-1,NA,TRBV18,TGTGCCAGCTCTACACGGGGGCAGGGATGGTCCTACAATGAGCAGTTCTTC,CASSTRGQGWSYNEQFF
once,TRBJ2-5,NA,TRBV5-1,TGCGCCAGCAGGCAACAAGAGACCCAGTACTTC,CASRQQETQYF
NA,TRBJ2-2,NA,TRBV30,TGTGCCTGGGCCAAAGGGCTCGGGGAGCTGTTTTTT,CAWAKGLGELFF
few,TRBJ2-2,NA,TRBV9,TGTGCCAGCAGCCCCGGGGGCGGGGAGCTGTTTTTT,CASSPGGGELFF
NA,TRBJ2-7,TRBD1,TRBV4-3,TGCGCCAGCAGCCCACGGACAGGGATGAACTACGAGCAGTACTTC,CASSPRTGMNYEQYF
NA,TRBJ2-1,TRBD2,TRBV9,TGTGCCAGCAGCGTCATTAGCGGGAAGTTCAATGAGCAGTTCTTC,CASSVISGKFNEQFF
NA,TRBJ2-7,NA,TRBV18,TGTGCCAGCTCGGCGGGGGCCAACGAGCAGTACTTC,CASSAGANEQYF
NA,TRBJ2-2,TRBD2,TRBV2,TGTGCCAGCAGCCAAGCGGGGGGAAAGAACACCGGGGAGCTGTTTTTT,CASSQAGGKNTGELFF
NA,TRBJ2-5,NA,TRBV4-1,TGCGCCAGCAGCCAAGATCCGGGATATGAAGAGACCCAGTACTTC,CASSQDPGYEETQYF
NA,TRBJ1-6,NA,TRBV27,TGTGCCAGCAGTTTCGGGGTTTGGGGTTCACCCCTCCACTTT,CASSFGVWGSPLHF
NA,TRBJ2-7,NA,TRBV27,TGTGCCAGCAGCTCCCCCCGGACTGCTACCTACGAGCAGTACTTC,CASSSPRTATYEQYF
NA,TRBJ2-7,NA,TRBV6-1,TGTGCCAGCAGTGAAGGGCCCAACGAGCAGTACTTC,CASSEGPNEQYF
once,TRBJ2-1,TRBD1,TRBV11-2,TGTGCCAGCAGCCATAGGACAGGGGCTATCGCCTCCTACAATGAGCAGTTCTTC,CASSHRTGAIASYNEQFF
NA,TRBJ2-3,NA,TRBV6-6,TGTGCCAGCAAAGCAGCGGCGGATACGCAGTATTTT,CASKAAADTQYF
NA,TRBJ2-1,TRBD1,TRBV5-1,TGCGCCAGCAGCTTAGGGACAGGGGGCTACGGCAATGAGCAGTTCTTC,CASSLGTGGYGNEQFF
NA,TRBJ2-1,TRBD2,TRBV7-9,TGTGCCAGCAGCTCCGGAAAAGGACTAGCAAGCTCCTACAATGAGCAGTTCTTC,CASSSGKGLASSYNEQFF
NA,TRBJ2-7,TRBD2,TRBV7-3,TGTGCCAGGGCGACTAGCGGGAGCCCTGAGCAGTACTTC,CARATSGSPEQYF
NA,TRBJ1-2,NA,TRBV6-6,TGTGCCTCTCACGAGGGGGGTTCTGGCTACACCTTC,CASHEGGSGYTF
NA,TRBJ1-2,NA,TRBV27,TGTGCCAGCAGTTTTTCCCGTGGGACTGCCGGCTACACCTTC,CASSFSRGTAGYTF
NA,TRBJ1-3,NA,TRBV10-3,TGTGCCATCAGTGAGTTAGGGTGGGGCTCTGGAAACACCATATATTTT,CAISELGWGSGNTIYF
NA,TRBJ2-4,TRBD2,TRBV7-9,TGTGCCAGCAGCTCCCCGGGACTAGGCCAAAACATTCAGTACTTC,CASSSPGLGQNIQYF
NA,TRBJ2-1,NA,TRBV2,TGTGCCAGCAGCCCCACTAGCCTAAACTACAATGAGCAGTTCTTC,CASSPTSLNYNEQFF
NA,TRBJ2-3,NA,TRBV19,TGTGCCAGTAGTATAGCCTTTCGCGTTAGCACAGATACGCAGTATTTT,CASSIAFRVSTDTQYF
NA,TRBJ2-3,TRBD2,TRBV7-8,TGTGCCAGCAGCACCCGGCTCGCGGGAGTGGGCACAGATACGCAGTATTTT,CASSTRLAGVGTDTQYF
NA,TRBJ1-5,TRBD1,TRBV29-1,TGCAGCGTCGTCGAGACAGGGGAATATCATAGCAATCAGCCCCAGCATTTT,CSVVETGEYHSNQPQHF
NA,TRBJ2-7,NA,TRBV6-1,TGTGCCAGCAGTGAAGCAACGGACGGATACGAGCAGTACTTC,CASSEATDGYEQYF
NA,TRBJ2-7,NA,TRBV7-9,TGTGCCAGCAGCTTAGACCTTAGCTCCTACGAGCAGTACTTC,CASSLDLSSYEQYF
few,TRBJ2-7,NA,TRBV7-6,TGTGCCAGCAGCTTAGAGAGGACCTACGAGCAGTACTTC,CASSLERTYEQYF
medium-sized,TRBJ2-1,NA,TRBV7-9,TGTGCCAGCAGATCAGGACACACATTAGGCAATGAGCAGTTCTTC,CASRSGHTLGNEQFF
once,TRBJ2-3,NA,TRBV27,TGTGCCAGCAGGACCGCTGGGGATACGCAGTATTTT,CASRTAGDTQYF
NA,TRBJ2-5,NA,TRBV7-9,TGTGCCAGCAGCCGGGACACCGACTCTCGACAGTACTTC,CASSRDTDSRQYF
NA,TRBJ1-6,NA,TRBV7-8,TGTGCCAGCAGCTTCCTGGGTCGGGAAACCCAACCACTTGATAATTCACCCCTCCACTTT,CASSFLGRETQPLDNSPLHF
NA,TRBJ1-2,NA,TRBV5-1,TGCGCCAGCAGCTTGGAGGCTAGAAACTATGGCTACACCTTC,CASSLEARNYGYTF
NA,TRBJ2-1,NA,TRBV28,TGTGCCAGCACCTCGTCCTTGGGCAATGAGCAGTTCTTC,CASTSSLGNEQFF
NA,TRBJ2-1,NA,TRBV7-8,TGTGCCAGCAGCTGGCTAGGAGGCGAGCAGTTCTTC,CASSWLGGEQFF
once,TRBJ2-7,NA,TRBV4-3,TGCGCCAGCAGCCAAGATGTGGTTAGCATGATAAACGAGCAGTACTTC,CASSQDVVSMINEQYF
NA,TRBJ1-2,TRBD1,TRBV6-5,TGTGCCAGCAGCCGTGGGACAGGGGCGAATGGCTACACCTTC,CASSRGTGANGYTF
NA,TRBJ2-7,TRBD2,TRBV5-6,TGTGCCAGCAGTTTGGGGGGGACTAACTACGAGCAGTACTTC,CASSLGGTNYEQYF
NA,TRBJ2-3,NA,TRBV5-4,TGTGCCAGCAGCTCCCACTGGCCCGGGACGGGGCCTTCTTTT,CASSSHWPGTGPSF
NA,TRBJ1-1,NA,TRBV5-1,TGCGCCAGCAGCCCGGTGGGCGGGTCCGGTGAAGCTTTCTTT,CASSPVGGSGEAFF
NA,TRBJ2-7,TRBD1,TRBV9,TGTGCCAGCAGCGTAGGTGGGACAGGGGACGAGCAGTACTTC,CASSVGGTGDEQYF
NA,TRBJ2-7,TRBD1,TRBV7-3,TGTGCCAGCAGCCTTGACAGGGAGCACGAGCAGTACTTC,CASSLDREHEQYF
NA,TRBJ2-7,NA,TRBV2,TGTGCCAGCAGTAGGGAGGGGGCACTAGCCTCCTACGAGCAGTACTTC,CASSREGALASYEQYF